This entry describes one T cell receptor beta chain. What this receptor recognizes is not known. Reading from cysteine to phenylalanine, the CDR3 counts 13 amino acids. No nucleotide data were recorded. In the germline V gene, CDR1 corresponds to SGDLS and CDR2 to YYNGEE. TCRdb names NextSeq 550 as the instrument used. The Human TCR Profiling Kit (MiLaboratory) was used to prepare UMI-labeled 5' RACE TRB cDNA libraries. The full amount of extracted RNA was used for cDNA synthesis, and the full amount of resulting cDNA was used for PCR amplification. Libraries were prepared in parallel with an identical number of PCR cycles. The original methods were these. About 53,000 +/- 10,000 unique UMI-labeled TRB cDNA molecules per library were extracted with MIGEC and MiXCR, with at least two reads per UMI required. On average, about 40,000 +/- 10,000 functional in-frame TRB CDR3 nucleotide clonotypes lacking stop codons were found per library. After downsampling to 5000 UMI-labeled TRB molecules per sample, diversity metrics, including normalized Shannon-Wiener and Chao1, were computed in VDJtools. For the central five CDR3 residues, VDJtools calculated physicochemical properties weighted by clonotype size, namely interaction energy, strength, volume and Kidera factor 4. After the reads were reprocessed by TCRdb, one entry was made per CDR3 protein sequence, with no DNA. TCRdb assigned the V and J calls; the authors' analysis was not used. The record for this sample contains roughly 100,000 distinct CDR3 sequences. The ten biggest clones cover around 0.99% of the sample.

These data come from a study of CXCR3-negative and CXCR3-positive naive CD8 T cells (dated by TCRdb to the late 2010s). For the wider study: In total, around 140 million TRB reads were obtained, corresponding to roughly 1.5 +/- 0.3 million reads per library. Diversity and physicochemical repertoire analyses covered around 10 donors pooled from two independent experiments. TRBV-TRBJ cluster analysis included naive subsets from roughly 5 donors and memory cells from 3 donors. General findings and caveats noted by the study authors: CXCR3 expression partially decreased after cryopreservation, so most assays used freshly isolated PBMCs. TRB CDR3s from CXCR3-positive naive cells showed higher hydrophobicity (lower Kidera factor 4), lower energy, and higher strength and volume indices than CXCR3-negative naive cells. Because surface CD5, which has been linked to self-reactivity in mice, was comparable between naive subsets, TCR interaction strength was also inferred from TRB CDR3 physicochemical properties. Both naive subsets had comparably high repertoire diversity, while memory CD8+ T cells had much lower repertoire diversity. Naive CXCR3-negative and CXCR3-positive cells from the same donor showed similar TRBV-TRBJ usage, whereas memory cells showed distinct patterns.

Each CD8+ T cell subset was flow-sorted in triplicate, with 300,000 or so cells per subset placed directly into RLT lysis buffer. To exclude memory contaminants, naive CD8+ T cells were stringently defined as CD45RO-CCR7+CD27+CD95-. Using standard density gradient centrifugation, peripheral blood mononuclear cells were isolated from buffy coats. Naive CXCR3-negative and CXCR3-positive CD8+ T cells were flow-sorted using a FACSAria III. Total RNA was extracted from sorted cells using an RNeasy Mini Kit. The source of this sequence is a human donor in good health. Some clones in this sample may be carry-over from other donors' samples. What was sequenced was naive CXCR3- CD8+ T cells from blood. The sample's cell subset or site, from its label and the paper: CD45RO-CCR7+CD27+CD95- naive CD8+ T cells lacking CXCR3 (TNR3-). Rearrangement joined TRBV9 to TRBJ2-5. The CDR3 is CASSAMNQETQYF. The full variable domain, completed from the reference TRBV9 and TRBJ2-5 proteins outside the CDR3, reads DSGVTQTPKHLITATGQRVTLRCSPRSGDLSVYWYQQSLDQGLQFLIQYYNGEERAKGNILERFSAQQFPDLHSELNLSSLELGDSALYFCASSAMNQETQYFGPGTRLLVL.